This T cell receptor beta chain originates from a study of cytomegalovirus exposure and HLA in healthy donors (dated 2017 in TCRdb). At the level of the whole study: An earlier analysis of approximately 600 of the donors reported more than 250 Gb of sequence data and around 120 million unique TCR beta sequences from 150 million to 200 million T cells. About 300 gigabases of sequencing data and 78 million or so unique TCR sequences were included in an early release covering around 650 HLA-typed donors. Of the roughly 400 genotyped donors, roughly 76% were placed in the genetic ancestry cluster associated with self-reported Caucasian donors. The study aimed to test whether cataloging public T cell receptors could reveal signatures of past pathogen exposure. The study profiled the T cell repertoires of 550 to 700 subjects by immunosequencing and related them to cytomegalovirus serostatus. Along with the roughly 670-subject first cohort, a separate validation cohort of over a hundred different subjects was used. To predict cytomegalovirus infection status, the study combined high-throughput TCR immunosequencing, statistical association of individual TCRs with disease status, and machine learning. To study patterns of TCR occurrence, a later analysis re-analyzed previously published TCR beta repertoires from 600 to 750 donors and added high-resolution HLA genotyping. Rather than using new phenotypic data, the later analysis identified candidate immune exposures from TCR beta sequences and from how often those sequences occurred across donors. In an earlier analysis of roughly 540 of the donors, high-throughput TCR beta sequencing was used to judge whether each TCR beta V gene segment behaved as functional or pseudogenic. Donor age, sex, ethnicity and CMV serostatus were collected together with the repertoire data. A later genetic analysis took genome-wide SNP genotypes for about 65% of the 666 donors and used that subset as a discovery cohort. All discovery cohort repertoires had been generated on a single sequencing platform. HLA typing covered class I and class II loci at four-digit resolution. The number of donors typed differed by locus, with about 629-630 for A, B, C, DRB1 and DQB1, 522 for DQA1, nearly 610 for DPA1, and about 450 for DPB1. Because of strong linkage in the cohort, four or five DR-DQ haplotypes were treated as single units for association and clustering. Among around 400 genotyped donors of the cohort, an average of roughly 230,000 unique TCR beta nucleotide sequences was sequenced per donor, of which approximately 18% were non-productive. Paper-wide results and their limitations: According to a later analysis, most CMV-associated TCR beta chains appeared to be HLA-restricted, and the HLA associations seemed to be driven largely by CMV exposure. This cohort had only TCR beta chains sequenced, and the lack of alpha or paired-chain data limited which features could be detected. A further reported finding was that TCR beta sequences accurately predicted the HLA-A and HLA-B alleles for most subjects in the first cohort. Some IMGT-functional V segments, including TRBV6-2 and TRBV6-3, could not be told apart with the 87-base-pair reads, so those segments were excluded. A later analysis found that TCR association rates varied across HLA loci, with DRB1 alleles showing the most associated TCRs and HLA-C alleles the fewest. A cluster of highly shared sequence variants was judged likely to represent a technical artifact of the sequencing pipeline. The classifier was reported to diagnose cytomegalovirus status with high specificity and sensitivity in both the original cohort and the validation cohort. At a false discovery rate of 0.05, a later analysis linked approximately 18,000 TCR beta sequences to specific HLA alleles. When HLA alleles, especially DR and DQ, strongly co-occurred, TCR associations were difficult to assign to individual alleles. Because counts were too low, about 18 rarely observed V segments, including chromosome 9 orphons, were left out of the earlier analysis of 587 of the donors. Immune exposure information for the cohort was limited to CMV serostatus. A few of the identified cytomegalovirus-associated TCR beta chains were confirmed in vitro to be specific for cytomegalovirus antigens. The authors suggested that the approach could potentially be extended to other disease states and immunological phenotypes. Roughly uniform sequencing depth across donors was assumed in presence/absence analyses, although this assumption may not hold. The study listed approximately 150 TCR beta chains as associated with cytomegalovirus. In an earlier analysis of more than 450 of the donors, most TCR beta V segments were observed in productive rearrangements about 87% or about 30% of the time, broadly matching IMGT annotations. Correlated functional status among segregating V segments might reflect linkage disequilibrium, but an unknown experimental factor could not be ruled out. A later analysis reported that several top co-occurrence clusters appeared linked to parvovirus B19, influenza, CMV and Epstein-Barr virus. A later analysis found that HLA-associated TCR beta chains were more clonally expanded and had lower generation probabilities than equally common non-associated chains. Most TCR sequences were observed very rarely across donors, whereas some public TCRs were present in many individuals. In a later genetic analysis, fewer N-insertions in productive TCRs were reported among donors in an Asian-associated ancestry cluster than the roughly 700-donor mean. Because some donors lacked HLA typing at each locus, the association tests relied only on the typed subset. A later genetic analysis associated a missense DCLRE1C variant with V-gene and J-gene trimming of TCR beta chains, and an independent cohort replicated the association.

In total, over 600 healthy bone marrow donors made up the cohort. At the time of sampling, every cohort member was nominally healthy, though immune exposures that went unrecorded were likely present. The donor was CMV seronegative and belonged to the group of under 400 seronegative cohort members. Each donor provided a peripheral blood sample, and peripheral blood mononuclear cells were used for TCR beta sequencing. Genomic DNA extraction from the blood cell samples was performed with the Qiagen DNeasy Blood Extraction Kit. In the case of this clone: Its recognized antigen is unknown. No base quality information exists; no much larger clone differs at one position.

V and J are truncated by 0 bases and 4 bases respectively, leaving an intervening sequence of 17 bases. CDR1 and CDR2, per the germline V gene, are LGHNA and YSLEER. The CDR3 measures 17 amino acids from cysteine to phenylalanine. Left in the record is the CDR3 DNA by itself, 51 bases read in frame from the first base. Libraries were built with the immunoSEQ multiplex PCR assay. The multiplex PCR relied on a mix of 60 forward primers for TCR Vbeta segments and 13 reverse primers for TCR Jbeta segments. Amplification of the CDR3 region of rearranged TCR beta genes was performed with a multiplex PCR assay on genomic DNA. The Illumina HiSeq System was used to sequence the amplified TCR beta libraries as 87-base-pair reads. The published analysis was carried out like this. In a later analysis, 80 million or so unique TCR beta chains were counted across the roughly 610 repertoires, and roughly 11 million of these chains were shared by at least two donors. A nearest-neighbor algorithm error-corrected the raw reads and collapsed the reads into unique sequences, merging closely related sequences to remove PCR and sequencing errors. V, D and J gene segments were assigned by aligning CDR3 sequences to IMGT reference sequences. Each retained sequence needed at least a six-nucleotide match to both a V gene segment and a J gene segment. Rearrangements were classified as productive when the CDR3 lacked stop codons and remained in frame with V and J, and all other rearrangements were classified as non-productive. CDR3 was defined by IMGT convention, running from the second conserved V-encoded cysteine to the conserved J-encoded phenylalanine. Sequences without an unambiguous match to a single V gene segment were excluded from the earlier analysis of about 640 of the donors. In an earlier analysis of approximately 610 of the donors, V segments were called functional above 56.7% productive rearrangements and were called segregating when the between-donor standard deviation exceeded 5%. A statistical classification framework was developed to diagnose cytomegalovirus status using the catalog of TCR beta chain sequences. V and J gene assignment, in a later analysis, came from comparing TCR nucleotide sequences with IMGT/GENE-DB human TR gene sequences. A later analysis assigned CDR3 sequences and most-parsimonious VDJ recombination scenarios with the TCRdist pipeline. In a later analysis, each TCR beta chain was defined by its CDR3 amino acid sequence together with its V-gene family, and reads lacking a unique V-gene family were excluded. To address suspected cross-contamination and a sequencing artifact, a later analysis removed 550 to 750 highly shared, low-generation-probability nucleotide sequences. For each public chain, a later analysis derived a clonal expansion index from normalized ranks of inferred template counts within each repertoire. A later analysis computed generation probabilities with a VDJ recombination model fitted to out-of-frame rearrangements, and checked the results against IGoR. In a later analysis, hypergeometric tests were used to score TCR-TCR, TCR-HLA and TCR-CMV co-occurrence, with a repertoire-size bias correction applied to TCR pairs. To estimate false discovery rates, a later analysis permuted the HLA or CMV assignments 20 times. In a later analysis, co-occurring TCRs were grouped with DBSCAN, and TCRdist sequence similarity was added when clustering was performed within HLA-allele-positive subsets. Repertoires with fewer than 30,000 or more than 120,000 public chains were left out of co-occurrence clustering, as were a few repertoires with anomalous nucleotide sharing. TCRdb's version of the immuneACCESS table is confined to in-frame rearrangements and falls short of the full clone set. An unresolved V gene accounts for under half of the shortfall where checked; the remainder is of unknown origin. V, J and clone size reflect that table, while D and trimming were determined from the DNA. Present in this sample are nearly 200,000 clones, 70% to 85% of which were seen just once. The ten largest clonotypes hold roughly 0.1% of the sample.

This TCR was sampled from a boy aged 2-9 years in good health and CMV-seronegative. Here the chain combines TRBV4-3 and TRBJ2-3, with a tentative D gene TRBD1 over 5 matching bases. The sequencing input was PBMCs. This receptor has the CDR3 CASSQDLVPGIPDTQYF. The sequenced DNA: TGCGCCAGCAGCCAAGATTTGGTCCCAGGGATCCCAGATACGCAGTATTTT.